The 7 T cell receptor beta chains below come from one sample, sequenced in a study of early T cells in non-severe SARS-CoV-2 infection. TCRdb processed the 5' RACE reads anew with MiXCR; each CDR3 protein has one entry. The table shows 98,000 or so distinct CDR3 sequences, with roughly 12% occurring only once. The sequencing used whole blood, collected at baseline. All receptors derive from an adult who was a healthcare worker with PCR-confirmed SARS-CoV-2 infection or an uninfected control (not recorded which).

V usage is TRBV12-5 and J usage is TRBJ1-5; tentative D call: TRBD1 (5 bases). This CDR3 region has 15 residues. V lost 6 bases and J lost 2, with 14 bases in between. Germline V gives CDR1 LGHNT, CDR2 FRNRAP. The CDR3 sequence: CASGPSGGGNQPQHF. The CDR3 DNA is TGTGCTAGTGGCCCCTCAGGAGGGGGCAATCAGCCCCAGCATTTT. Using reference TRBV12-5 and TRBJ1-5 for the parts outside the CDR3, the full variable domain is DARVTQTPRHKVTEMGQEVTMRCQPILGHNTVFWYRQTMMQGLELLAYFRNRAPLDDSGMPKDRFSAEMPDATLATLKIQPSEPRDSAVYFCASGPSGGGNQPQHFGDGTRLSIL.

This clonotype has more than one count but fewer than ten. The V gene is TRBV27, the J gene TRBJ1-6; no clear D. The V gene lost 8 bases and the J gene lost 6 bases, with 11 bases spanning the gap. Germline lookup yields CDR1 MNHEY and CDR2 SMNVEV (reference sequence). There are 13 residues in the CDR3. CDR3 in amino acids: CASQAHSNSPLHF. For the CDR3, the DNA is TGTGCCAGCCAAGCCCATTCTAATTCACCCCTCCACTTT.

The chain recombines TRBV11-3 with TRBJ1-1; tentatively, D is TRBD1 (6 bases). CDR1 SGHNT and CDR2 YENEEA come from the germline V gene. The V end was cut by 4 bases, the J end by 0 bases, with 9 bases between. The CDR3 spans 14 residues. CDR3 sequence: CASSYDRLNTEAFF. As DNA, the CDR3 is TGTGCCAGCAGCTATGACAGGTTGAACACTGAAGCTTTCTTT.

The CDR3 loop reads CASSVATELFSGNTIYF. In DNA form, the CDR3 reads TGTGCCAGCAGTGTGGCGACCGAATTATTCTCTGGAAACACCATATATTTT. The chain couples TRBV6-1 to TRBJ1-3; D is unresolved. Looked up from germline, CDR1 is MNHNS and CDR2 is SASEGT. The CDR3 has 17 amino acids. V dropped 4 bases and J dropped 0 bases, with 16 bases sitting between them.

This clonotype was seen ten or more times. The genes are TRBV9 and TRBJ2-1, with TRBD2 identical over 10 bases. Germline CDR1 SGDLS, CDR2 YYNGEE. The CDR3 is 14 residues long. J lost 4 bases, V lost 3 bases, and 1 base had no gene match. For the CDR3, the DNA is TGTGCCAGCAGCGCTAGCGGGAGTTACAATGAGCAGTTCTTC. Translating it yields CASSASGSYNEQFF.

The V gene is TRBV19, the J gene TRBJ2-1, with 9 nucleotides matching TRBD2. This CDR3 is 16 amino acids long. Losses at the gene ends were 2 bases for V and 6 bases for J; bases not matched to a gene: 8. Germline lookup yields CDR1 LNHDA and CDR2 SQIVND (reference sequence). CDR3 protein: CASSIIAGDLSNEQFF. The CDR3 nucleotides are TGTGCCAGTAGTATAATAGCGGGAGATTTGTCCAATGAGCAGTTCTTC.

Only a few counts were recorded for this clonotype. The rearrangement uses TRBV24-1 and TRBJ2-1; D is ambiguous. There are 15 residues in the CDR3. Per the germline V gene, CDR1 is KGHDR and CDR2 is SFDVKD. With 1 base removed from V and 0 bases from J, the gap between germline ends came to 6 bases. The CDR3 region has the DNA TGTGCCACCAGTGATTTCAGCGACTCCTACAATGAGCAGTTCTTC. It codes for CATSDFSDSYNEQFF.